This T cell receptor (beta chain) was documented in a study of T cell repertoires in MIS-A myocarditis. Trimming left V 4 bases short and J 5 bases short, with 13 bases between. This CDR3 is 13 amino acids long. Germline CDR1 SGHTS, CDR2 YDEGEE. Assay used: immunoSEQ multiplex PCR; TCRdb lists only in-frame clones, some missing. The sample includes roughly 15,000 clones, roughly 81% seen only once; the top ten take roughly 61%. The TCR originated in a man aged 18 to 29 with fulminant myocarditis from multisystem inflammatory syndrome in adults (MIS-A) after COVID-19. The rearrangement joins TRBV5-8 to TRBJ2-7; unclear D gene. The sequenced material came from left ventricle heart tissue obtained at autopsy. The CDR3, as DNA: TGTGCCAGCAGCATCGACGAGTTGAACGAGCAGTACTTC. It codes for CASSIDELNEQYF.